This entry lists 20 T cell receptor beta chains sequenced from one sample in a study of blood T cells in healthy people across ages. Next came a second PCR, run for about 6 to 12 cycles, which used a sample-barcoded 5' primer along with a J-beta primer mix. TCRdb passed the 5' RACE reads through MiXCR, listing each CDR3 protein once. The table includes about 640,000 distinct CDR3 sequences, approximately 50% detected once. The sample was blood. The receptors come from a man in his sixties in good health.

This clonotype has a handful of counts. The rearrangement uses TRBV7-9 and TRBJ2-4; 9 bases are shared with TRBD2. With the DNA end fitting TRBJ2-7 better, the J assignment may be wrong. This CDR3 is built from 14 residues. Germline CDR1 reads SEHNR; CDR2 reads FQNEAQ (reference sequence). CDR3 residues: CASMKSGGIYEQYF. The CDR3 DNA follows: TGTGCCAGCATGAAAAGCGGGGGGATCTACGAGCAGTACTTC.

The V gene is TRBV6-1, the J gene TRBJ1-5; TRBD1 agrees at 11 bases. CDR1 is MNHNS, CDR2 SASEGT, per germline. Trimming removed 4 bases from V and 5 bases from J; junction bases left unmatched: 7. The CDR3 loop spans 16 amino acids. The CDR3 DNA reads as TGTGCCAGCAGTGCCGGGACAGGGGGACGGGATCAGCCCCAGCATTTT. The encoded protein is CASSAGTGGRDQPQHF.

The V gene is TRBV18, the J gene TRBJ2-3, with D unresolved. This CDR3 comprises 14 residues. Germline V gene lookup returns CDR1 KGHSH and CDR2 LQKENI. V lost 0 bases to trimming and J lost 2 bases, with 6 bases between them. The CDR3 sequence: CASSPPVLTDTQYF. The CDR3 region has the DNA TGTGCCAGCTCACCACCAGTTCTCACAGATACGCAGTATTTT.

The rearrangement links TRBV25-1 to TRBJ2-2; TRBD1 agrees at 8 bases. The ends lost 6 bases at V and 4 bases at J; junction bases unmatched: 13. This CDR3 is 17 amino acids long. Germline CDR1 reads MGHDK; CDR2 reads SYGVNS. CDR3 nucleotides: TGTGCCAGCAGCCCCGCAGCAGGGGGCGTGGGCACCGGGGAGCTGTTTTTT. This encodes CASSPAAGGVGTGELFF.

The chain recombines TRBV28 with TRBJ2-3; perhaps TRBD2 as D (6 bases). The CDR3 runs to 14 residues. V lost 2 bases, J lost 8 bases, and 14 bases lay in between. CDR1 is MDHEN, CDR2 SYDVKM, per germline. The DNA for the CDR3 is TGTGCCAGCAGTTTAGGCGGGGCTGGGGGTACGCAGTATTTT. The encoded protein is CASSLGGAGGTQYF.

This clonotype was counted once. The junction and the germline gene differ at one end; a read error may be behind it. This chain uses TRBV29-1 with TRBJ2-1; D remains ambiguous. The CDR3 sequence is 15 residues long. Germline assignment: CDR1 SQVTM and CDR2 ANQGSEA. DNA for the CDR3: TGCAGCATTGAAGATGGCAAGAGCTCCTACAATGAGCAGTTCTTC. Protein: CSIEDGKSSYNEQFF.

The V and J genes are TRBV12-3 or TRBV12-4 and TRBJ2-1; maybe TRBD2 (6 bases). TRBJ2-7 explains the end of the DNA better; the J call may be wrong. CDR3 length equals 14 residues. CDR3 coding DNA: TGTGCCAGCAGTGGGGGGTTTGCGAACAATGAGCAGTACTTC. This sequence encodes CASSGGFANNEQYF.

The rearrangement joins TRBV25-1 to TRBJ2-1; D unresolved. Trimming took off 7 bases at V and 0 bases at J, with 13 bases between the two ends. Germline V gene lookup returns CDR1 MGHDK and CDR2 SYGVNS. CDR3 length: 15 residues. The CDR3 loop reads CASNPEPSSYNEQFF. CDR3 coding DNA: TGTGCCAGCAACCCGGAACCGAGCTCCTACAATGAGCAGTTCTTC.

V is TRBV12-3 or TRBV12-4 and J is TRBJ2-5, with D possibly TRBD1 on 7 matching bases. The V end was cut by 6 bases, the J end by 11 bases, with 16 bases between. This CDR3 is built from 12 residues. For the CDR3, the DNA is TGTGCCAGCAGCCCAGTGGCGGGACAGCAGTACTTC. It codes for CASSPVAGQQYF.

The genes are TRBV12-3 or TRBV12-4 and TRBJ2-3; 7 positions agree with TRBD1. This CDR3 is 18 amino acids long. V shed 3 bases, J shed 0 bases, and the junction held 12 bases outside the gene matches. The CDR3: CASSFTRPSRGSTDTQYF. The DNA for the CDR3 is TGTGCCAGCAGTTTTACCAGGCCTAGCAGGGGGAGCACAGATACGCAGTATTTT.

This clonotype was picked up a small number of times. The gene calls are TRBV25-1 and TRBJ1-6; 8 bases are shared with TRBD1. With 9 bases clipped from V and 3 bases from J, the junction kept 1 base outside the gene matches. The CDR3 loop spans 13 amino acids. Germline V CDR1 and CDR2: MGHDK, SYGVNS. The CDR3 DNA reads TGTGCCAGTGGACAGGGCTATAATTCACCCCTCCACTTT. It specifies CASGQGYNSPLHF. Full variable domain (missing parts from reference TRBV25-1 and TRBJ1-6): EADIYQTPRYLVIGTGKKITLECSQTMGHDKMYWYQQDPGMELHLIHYSYGVNSTEKGDLSSESTVSRIRTEHFPLTLESARPSHTSQYLCASGQGYNSPLHFGNGTRLTVT.

The chain joins TRBV5-1 to TRBJ2-3; 13 bases match TRBD2. Germline-derived CDR1 and CDR2 are SGHRS and YFSETQ. V lost 0 bases, J lost 1 base, and 8 bases stayed unmatched. This CDR3 region has 19 residues. The CDR3 is CASSLARGGTSGGTDTQYF. The CDR3 bases are TGCGCCAGCAGCTTGGCCCGAGGAGGGACTAGCGGGGGCACAGATACGCAGTATTTT.

The chain links TRBV12-3 or TRBV12-4 to TRBJ1-6, with D perhaps TRBD1 (5 bases). The CDR3 covers 16 residues. Trimming took off 7 bases at V and 0 bases at J, with 13 bases between the two ends. CDR3 sequence: CASTQQESSYNSPLHF. As DNA, the CDR3 is TGTGCCAGCACCCAACAGGAGAGCTCCTATAATTCACCCCTCCACTTT.

This clonotype was seen more than once but under ten times. This CDR3 reads CASSYSGRASYNEQFF. CDR3 sequence (DNA): TGTGCCAGCAGTTACTCAGGCAGGGCCTCCTACAATGAGCAGTTCTTC. The rearrangement links TRBV6-5 to TRBJ2-1, with D tentatively TRBD1 (5 bases). The V gene lost 0 bases and the J gene lost 0 bases, with 9 bases spanning the gap. Germline assignment: CDR1 MNHEY and CDR2 SVGAGI. This CDR3 has 16 amino acids.

The chain joins TRBV7-6 to TRBJ2-1; D not certain. V shed 0 bases and J shed 8 bases, with 5 bases lying between them. Germline V lookup: CDR1 SGHVS, CDR2 FNYEAQ. This CDR3 has 12 amino acids. DNA for the CDR3: TGTGCCAGCAGCTTAGCCGAGGATGAGCAGTTCTTC. Translated: CASSLAEDEQFF.

The chain combines TRBV6-5 with TRBJ1-6, with D maybe TRBD1 (5 bases). The CDR3 has 13 amino acids. Trimming took off 6 bases at V and 10 bases at J, with 13 bases between the two ends. Per the germline V gene, CDR1 is MNHEY and CDR2 is SVGAGI. As DNA, the CDR3 is TGTGCCAGCAGCCGCGGGGGTTGGTCACCCCTCCACTTT. It translates to CASSRGGWSPLHF.

The V gene is TRBV20-1, the J gene TRBJ1-2; tentatively, D is TRBD1 (6 bases). Germline V gives CDR1 DFQATT, CDR2 SNEGSKA (reference sequence). The V gene lost 6 bases and the J gene lost 4 bases, with 12 bases spanning the gap. The CDR3 covers 12 residues. CDR3 amino acids: CSARGGPYGYTF. The CDR3 DNA is TGCAGTGCCAGGGGAGGCCCCTATGGCTACACCTTC.

The chain combines TRBV6-5 with TRBJ2-7; 8 bases are shared with TRBD1. V trimming: 5 bases; J trimming: 4 bases; junction bases outside the gene matches: 7. The CDR3 length is 14 residues. CDR1 and CDR2 (germline): MNHEY, SVGAGI. The CDR3 loop reads CASSPDRDKYEQYF. In DNA form, the CDR3 reads TGTGCCAGCAGTCCGGACAGGGACAAGTACGAGCAGTACTTC.

The gene calls are TRBV21-1 and TRBJ1-1; the listed D gene, TRBD1, was not tested against the DNA. TRBV21-1 is classified as a pseudogene. The CDR3 extends over 12 amino acids. For the CDR3, the DNA is TGTGCCAGCACGGGACCCCAGATGGGAGCTTTCTTT. It codes for CASTGPQMGAFF.

The chain carries TRBV7-2 and TRBJ1-6; TRBD1 is a possible D gene (6 bases). Trimming shortened V by 5 bases and J by 7 bases, and 18 bases separated the two germline ends. This CDR3 is built from 16 residues. Germline V lookup: CDR1 SGHTA, CDR2 FQGNSA. CDR3 sequence reads: CASSARQDPKNSPLHF. The CDR3 region has the DNA TGTGCCAGCAGCGCCAGACAGGACCCGAAGAATTCACCCCTCCACTTT.